These 7 T cell receptor beta chains came from one sample sequenced in a study of graft-versus-host responses after intestinal transplantation. These receptors have no known antigen. Generated by immunoSEQ multiplex PCR, the TCRdb table keeps only in-frame clones and is missing some. Altogether fewer than 150,000 clones are present, approximately 94% being singletons, with the ten largest covering over 0.15%. The input for sequencing was unstimulated CD4+ T cells sorted from spleen or lymph node cells, taken before intestinal transplant. These TCRs come from a human donor who received an intestinal transplant.

The CDR3 sequence is CASSWTGNEQYF. The CDR3 DNA reads TGCGCCAGCAGCTGGACAGGGAACGAGCAGTACTTC. The chain links TRBV5-1 to TRBJ2-7, with 8 bases matching TRBD1. After removal of 3 bases from V and 5 bases from J, the junction contained 1 base not matched to a gene. The germline V gene has CDR1 SGHRS and CDR2 YFSETQ. This CDR3 is 12 amino acids long.

In the case of this clone: A read error may produce the germline difference seen at one junction end. The chain is built from TRBV4-1 and TRBJ2-7; D call uncertain. This CDR3 spans 14 amino acids. The germline V gene has CDR1 MGHRA and CDR2 YSYEKL. CDR3 sequence: CASSQPSRSYEQCF. Here the CDR3 DNA reads TGCGCCAGCAGCCAACCCTCGAGATCCTACGAGCAGTGCTTC.

V gene TRBV11-3 combines with J gene TRBJ1-1; tentative D call: TRBD1 (6 bases). Germline-derived CDR1 and CDR2 are SGHNT and YENEEA. CDR3 length: 15 amino acids. The V and J ends lost 1 base and 5 bases respectively, with 14 bases between them. For the CDR3, the DNA is TGTGCCAGCAGCTTAGCCCGGCGGACAGAGACTGAAGCTTTCTTT. It translates to CASSLARRTETEAFF.

This clone appeared a single time. Here the CDR3 DNA reads TGTGCCAGCAGTGCTGTAGGCGGATTCATGAACACTGAAGCTTTCTTT. Amino acids: CASSAVGGFMNTEAFF. This sequence joins TRBV2 and TRBJ1-1, with D hard to call. CDR3 length: 16 residues. The V and J ends lost 4 bases and 0 bases respectively, with 15 bases between them. In germline, CDR1 is SNHLY, CDR2 FYNNEI.

The genes are TRBV5-1 and TRBJ1-6, with D unclear. The ends were cut back, 0 bases at V and 5 bases at J, with 6 bases in the middle. This CDR3 has 14 residues. Germline V gene sequence: CDR1 SGHRS, CDR2 YFSETQ. This chain's CDR3 is CASSLAGNNSPLHF. In DNA, the CDR3 is TGCGCCAGCAGCTTGGCGGGCAATAATTCACCCCTCCACTTT.

This chain uses TRBV11-3 with TRBJ2-1; TRBD2 agrees at 8 bases. This CDR3 has 19 amino acids. V was clipped by 1 base and J by 3 bases; unmatched bases: 14. Germline V CDR1 and CDR2: SGHNT, YENEEA. DNA for the CDR3: TGTGCCAGCAGCTTAGGGATAGCGGGGCCCCCCCTTGACTACAATGAGCAGTTCTTC. As protein: CASSLGIAGPPLDYNEQFF.

The chain recombines TRBV6-5 with TRBJ2-7; perhaps TRBD2 as D (6 bases). V was shortened by 2 bases and J by 0 bases, with 11 bases between the two germline ends. CDR3 length: 15 residues. In germline, CDR1 is MNHEY, CDR2 SVGAGI. CDR3 protein: CASSYRGFSSYEQYF. CDR3 nucleotide sequence: TGTGCCAGCAGTTACCGGGGGTTCAGCTCCTACGAGCAGTACTTC.